This entry lists 17 T cell receptor beta chains sequenced from one sample in a study of T cells in Graves' hyperthyroidism and ophthalmopathy. Regions amplified from RNA transcripts were the TCR beta CDR3 regions. Carried out on the TCR CDR3, a first-round RT-PCR used the HTBI primer set. TCRdb re-derived calls from the multiplex PCR reads in MiXCR, one entry per CDR3 protein. This sample carries approximately 330,000 distinct CDR3 sequences, about 18% of them seen once, and the ten largest clones take around 54%. The specimen sequenced was blood. The source of these receptors is a woman aged 45-60 years with Graves' hyperthyroidism.

This clonotype was counted ten times or more. The gene calls are TRBV20-1 and TRBJ1-1; no firm D call. CDR1 is DFQATT and CDR2 is SNEGSKA in the germline V gene (reference sequence). Trimming took 6 bases from V and 6 from J, leaving 20 bases between them. CDR3 length equals 14 residues. This CDR3 reads CSASAFGSDSEAFF. The CDR3 bases are TGCAGTGCCTCCGCCTTTGGTAGCGACTCTGAAGCTTTCTTT.

The rearrangement uses TRBV7-3 and TRBJ2-2; D call uncertain. The CDR3 spans 12 residues. Trimming removed 6 bases from V and 4 bases from J, with 6 bases in between. Germline V gene data show CDR1 as SGHTA and CDR2 as FQGTGA. CDR3 sequence (DNA): TGTGCCAGCAGGGCAATCACCGGGGAGCTGTTTTTT. It yields the protein CASRAITGELFF. Complete variable domain (other parts from reference TRBV7-3 and TRBJ2-2): GAGVSQTPSNKVTEKGKYVELRCDPISGHTALYWYRQSLGQGPEFLIYFQGTGAADDSGLPNDRFFAVRPEGSVSTLKIQRTERGDSAVYLCASRAITGELFFGEGSRLTVL.

The sample holds a few counts of this clonotype. The CDR3 nucleotides read TGTGCCAGCAGCCCCAGCCCGGGGTCGGGAAACACCATATATTTT. The encoded protein is CASSPSPGSGNTIYF. V gene TRBV3-1 combines with J gene TRBJ1-3; D uncertain. The length of the CDR3 is 15 residues. Trimming stripped 4 bases from V and 4 bases from J, with 14 bases between. Germline V gene sequence: CDR1 LGHDT, CDR2 YNNKEL (reference sequence). Looking up the rest from reference TRBV3-1 and TRBJ1-3 gives the full variable domain: DTAVSQTPKYLVTQMGNDKSIKCEQNLGHDTMYWYKQDSKKFLKIMFSYNNKELIINETVPNRFSPKSPDKAHLNLHINSLELGDSAVYFCASSPSPGSGNTIYFGEGSWLTVV.

This clonotype was detected only a few times. The chain couples TRBV4-1 to TRBJ2-7; the match to TRBD2 covers 8 bases. The CDR3 extends over 17 amino acids. CDR1 and CDR2 from the germline V gene are MGHRA and YSYEKL. Trimming cost V 0 bases and J 2 bases; bases outside gene matches: 9. In DNA, the CDR3 is TGCGCCAGCAGCCAAGATATCGGAGCGGGAGCGGCCTACGAGCAGTACTTC. This encodes CASSQDIGAGAAYEQYF.

This clonotype was seen a few times. V gene TRBV5-1 combines with J gene TRBJ2-7; 9 bases match TRBD1. This CDR3 has 14 residues. CDR1 is SGHRS, CDR2 YFSETQ, per germline. V lost 3 bases to trimming and J lost 6 bases; unmatched junction nucleotides: 7. CDR3 loop: CASSSGTGTGEQYF. The CDR3 coding sequence is TGCGCCAGCAGCTCCGGGACAGGGACAGGCGAGCAGTACTTC.

This clonotype came up many times. This rearrangement joins TRBV28 to TRBJ2-7; D gene unclear. Germline CDR1 MDHEN, CDR2 SYDVKM. Trimming stripped 4 bases from V and 0 bases from J, with 10 bases between. This CDR3 is 14 amino acids long. The CDR3, as DNA: TGTGCCAGCAGTTGGTCGCTAGGCTCCTACGAGCAGTACTTC. It encodes CASSWSLGSYEQYF.

The CDR3 nucleotides read TGCAGTGCTAACGGGGACGCCCGGAATGAAAAACTGTTTTTT. It codes for CSANGDARNEKLFF. V is TRBV20-1 and J is TRBJ1-4, with D tentatively TRBD1 (5 bases). V shed 4 bases and J shed 5 bases, with 14 bases lying between them. CDR1 and CDR2 from the germline V gene are DFQATT and SNEGSKA (reference sequence). The CDR3 is 14 amino acids.

This clonotype came up many times. The chain joins TRBV27 to TRBJ2-1; TRBD2 matches 7 bases. Per the germline V gene, CDR1 is MNHEY and CDR2 is SMNVEV (reference sequence). V lost 7 bases, J lost 3 bases, and 3 bases stayed unmatched. This CDR3 contains 13 residues. For the CDR3, the DNA is TGTGCCAGCACGAGCGGGAACTACAATGAGCAGTTCTTC. As protein: CASTSGNYNEQFF.

Comments on this clonotype: A read error may explain this, as a much larger clone is one base away. The rearrangement uses TRBV11-3 and TRBJ2-1, with TRBD1 identical over 9 bases. V was clipped by 5 bases and J by 7 bases; unmatched bases: 9. Germline CDR1 SGHNT, CDR2 YENEEA. The CDR3 loop spans 15 amino acids. Here the CDR3 reads CASSRVTGGTNEQFF. The CDR3 DNA is TGTGCCAGCAGCCGAGTCACAGGGGGCACGAATGAGCAGTTCTTC.

This clonotype occurred a few times. The genes are TRBV5-1 and TRBJ2-5; D not certain. The germline gives CDR1 SGHRS, CDR2 YFSETQ. The V end lost 4 bases, the J end lost 2 bases, and 6 bases lay between the germline ends. The length of the CDR3 is 12 residues. The DNA of the CDR3 is TGCGCCAGCAGCAGTACGCAAGAGACCCAGTACTTC. Protein sequence: CASSSTQETQYF.

In its sample, this clonotype was seen many times. The V and J genes are TRBV13 and TRBJ2-3; D is unresolved. Germline V gene lookup returns CDR1 PRHDT and CDR2 FYEKMQ (reference sequence). Trimming pared 5 bases from V and 6 bases from J, leaving 12 bases between. The CDR3 spans 13 residues. The CDR3 loop is CASSPMKGDTQYF. The DNA for the CDR3 is TGTGCCAGCAGCCCCATGAAAGGGGATACGCAGTATTTT.

The CDR3 region is CASTAGTSGAYEQYF. The CDR3 bases are TGTGCCAGCACCGCCGGGACTAGCGGGGCCTACGAGCAGTACTTC. This chain joins TRBV2 and TRBJ2-7; TRBD2 aligns across 13 bases. J lost 2 bases, V lost 7 bases, and 5 bases had no gene match. The CDR3 consists of 15 residues. In germline, CDR1 is SNHLY, CDR2 FYNNEI.

This clonotype was counted only a few times. V usage is TRBV30 and J usage is TRBJ1-2; possibly TRBD1 for D (5 bases). The germline CDR1 and CDR2 sequences are GTSNPN and SVGIG (reference sequence). This CDR3 region has 14 residues. Trimming removed 4 bases from V and 2 bases from J, with 14 bases in between. CDR3 region: CAWKEDNYNYGYTF. DNA of the CDR3: TGTGCCTGGAAGGAGGACAACTACAACTATGGCTACACCTTC. Using reference TRBV30 and TRBJ1-2 for the parts outside the CDR3, the full variable domain is SQTIHQWPATLVQPVGSPLSLECTVEGTSNPNLYWYRQAAGRGLQLLFYSVGIGQISSEVPQNLSASRPQDRQFILSSKKLLLSDSGFYLCAWKEDNYNYGYTFGSGTRLTVV.

This clonotype appeared a few times. The chain uses TRBV5-1 and TRBJ2-5, with TRBD2 as a possible D gene (5 bases). The ends were cut back, 1 base at V and 1 base at J, with 11 bases in the middle. There are 15 residues in the CDR3. Germline V lookup: CDR1 SGHRS, CDR2 YFSETQ. CDR3 residues: CASSLIGDPQETQYF. The CDR3 DNA follows: TGCGCCAGCAGCTTGATCGGGGATCCCCAAGAGACCCAGTACTTC. The variable domain in full, with the rest retrieved from reference TRBV5-1 and TRBJ2-5, is KAGVTQTPRYLIKTRGQQVTLSCSPISGHRSVSWYQQTPGQGLQFLFEYFSETQRNKGNFPGRFSGRQFSNSRSEMNVSTLELGDSALYLCASSLIGDPQETQYFGPGTRLLVL.

The V and J genes are TRBV7-8 and TRBJ2-7, with D perhaps matching TRBD2 (6 bases). Trimming took 2 bases from V and 6 from J, leaving 11 bases between them. CDR1 is SGHVS, CDR2 FQNEAQ, per germline. The CDR3 contains 13 residues. CDR3 loop: CASSLRQRAEQYF. CDR3 bases: TGTGCCAGCAGCTTACGACAGCGGGCCGAGCAGTACTTC.

The chain recombines TRBV7-3 with TRBJ2-6, with D unclear. Per germline, CDR1 SGHTA and CDR2 FQGTGA. The length of the CDR3 is 16 residues. The V end lost 1 base, the J end lost 2 bases, and 9 bases lay between the germline ends. The CDR3 bases are TGTGCCAGCAGCTTAATTCCCCGGGCTGGGGCCAACGTCCTGACTTTC. Its protein product is CASSLIPRAGANVLTF.

This rearrangement joins TRBV6-1 to TRBJ1-2, with 7 bases aligning to TRBD1. Germline values: CDR1 MNHNS, CDR2 SASEGT. The CDR3 extends over 14 amino acids. The ends lost 8 bases at V and 4 bases at J; junction bases unmatched: 10. DNA for the CDR3: TGTGCCAGCCGCCCAGGGGGGTTGGGCTATGGCTACACCTTC. Its translation is CASRPGGLGYGYTF.